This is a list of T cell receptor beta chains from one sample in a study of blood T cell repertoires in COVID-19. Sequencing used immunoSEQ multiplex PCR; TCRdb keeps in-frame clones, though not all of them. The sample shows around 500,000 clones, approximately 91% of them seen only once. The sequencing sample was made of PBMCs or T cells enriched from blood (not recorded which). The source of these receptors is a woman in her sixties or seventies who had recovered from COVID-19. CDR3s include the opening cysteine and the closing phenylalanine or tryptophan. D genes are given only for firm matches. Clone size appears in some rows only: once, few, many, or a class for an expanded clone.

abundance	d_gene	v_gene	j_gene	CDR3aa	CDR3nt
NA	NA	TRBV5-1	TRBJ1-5	CASSFSGDQPQHF	TGCGCCAGCAGCTTCTCAGGGGATCAGCCCCAGCATTTT
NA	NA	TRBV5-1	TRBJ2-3	CASSLRSTERDTQYF	TGCGCCAGCAGCTTGCGGTCGACCGAGCGAGATACGCAGTATTTT
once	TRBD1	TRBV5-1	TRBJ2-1	CASSSRAGGNEQFF	TGCGCCAGCAGCTCCCGGGCAGGGGGCAATGAGCAGTTCTTC
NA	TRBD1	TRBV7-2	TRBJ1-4	CASSLELGTGDEKLFF	TGTGCCAGCAGCTTAGAACTAGGGACAGGGGATGAAAAACTGTTTTTT
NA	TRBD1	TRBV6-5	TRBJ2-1	CASSYSGTAYNEQFF	TGTGCCAGCAGTTACTCCGGGACAGCTTACAATGAGCAGTTCTTC
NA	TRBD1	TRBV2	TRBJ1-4	CASSPGQGGHEKLFF	TGTGCCAGCAGTCCTGGACAGGGCGGGCATGAAAAACTGTTTTTT
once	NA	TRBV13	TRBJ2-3	CASSSRRGGGSRDTQYF	TGTGCCAGCAGCTCCCGGCGAGGGGGGGGGAGCCGAGATACGCAGTATTTT
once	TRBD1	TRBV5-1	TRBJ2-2	CASSSTGGRNTGELFF	TGCGCCAGCAGCTCTACAGGGGGCAGGAACACCGGGGAGCTGTTTTTT
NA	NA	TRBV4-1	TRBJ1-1	CASSQEGRGNTEAFF	TGCGCCAGCAGCCAAGAAGGCCGAGGCAACACTGAAGCTTTCTTT
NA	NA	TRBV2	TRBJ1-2	CASSVSIDGSYGYTF	TGTGCCAGCAGTGTGTCTATCGACGGGAGTTATGGCTACACCTTC
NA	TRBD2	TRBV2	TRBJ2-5	CASSEAGGVQETQYF	TGTGCCAGCAGTGAAGCGGGGGGGGTTCAAGAGACCCAGTACTTC
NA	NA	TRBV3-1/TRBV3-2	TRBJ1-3	CASSHQTAGNTIYF	TGTGCCAGCAGTCACCAGACTGCTGGAAACACCATATATTTT
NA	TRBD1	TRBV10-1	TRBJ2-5	CASSGDRGTSPETQYF	TGCGCCAGCAGTGGAGACAGGGGAACGTCTCCAGAGACCCAGTACTTC
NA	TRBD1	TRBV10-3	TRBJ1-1	CAISPGTGGNTEAFF	TGTGCCATCAGTCCCGGGACAGGGGGTAACACTGAAGCTTTCTTT
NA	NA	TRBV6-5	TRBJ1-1	CASSYSTFGEGAFF	TGTGCCAGCAGTTACTCGACGTTCGGGGAGGGGGCTTTCTTT
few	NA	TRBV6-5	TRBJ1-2	CASSYYDRGYGYTF	TGTGCCAGCAGTTATTACGACAGAGGCTATGGCTACACCTTC
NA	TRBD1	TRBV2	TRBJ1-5	CASSESRTGDSNQPQHF	TGTGCCAGCAGTGAAAGTAGGACAGGGGATAGCAATCAGCCCCAGCATTTT